The next 15 T cell receptor beta chains were all read from a single sample in a study of low-dose radiotherapy and immunotherapy resistance in tumors. TCRs were amplified for roughly 20 PCR cycles with a constant-region primer and V-primer adapter. TCRdb used MiXCR to reprocess the reads, holding one entry per CDR3 protein. The repertoire holds tens of thousands of distinct CDR3 sequences, with approximately 10% as singletons. As to time point: before trial treatment. The specimen comprised PBMCs, sampled before treatment. The receptors come from a female donor with ovarian cancer.

The sample holds many counts of this clonotype. The chain has TRBV20-1 and TRBJ2-3, with 12 nucleotides matching TRBD2. This CDR3 has 15 amino acids. Trimming took 6 bases from V and 4 from J; bases not matched to a gene: 8. In germline, CDR1 is DFQATT, CDR2 SNEGSKA (reference sequence). Here the CDR3 reads CSAPLAGGLSDTQYF. CDR3 DNA: TGCAGTGCGCCCCTAGCGGGGGGGCTTTCAGATACGCAGTATTTT.

The gene calls are TRBV20-1 and TRBJ1-1; weak D call: TRBD1 (6 bases). Trimming pared 3 bases from V and 10 bases from J, leaving 15 bases between. Germline V lookup: CDR1 DFQATT, CDR2 SNEGSKA (reference sequence). The CDR3 length is 12 residues. CDR3 sequence: CSARRGDYGAFF. CDR3 coding DNA: TGCAGTGCTAGGAGGGGGGATTACGGAGCTTTCTTT.

This clonotype was recorded at least ten times. This sequence joins TRBV27 and TRBJ1-2; 7 bases match TRBD1. Germline V gene data show CDR1 as MNHEY and CDR2 as SMNVEV (reference sequence). This CDR3 comprises 12 residues. After removal of 4 bases from V and 7 bases from J, the junction contained 3 bases not matched to a gene. The CDR3 is CASSYRGIGYTF. CDR3 sequence (DNA): TGTGCCAGCAGTTACAGGGGAATTGGCTACACCTTC.

This clonotype has more than one count but fewer than ten. The chain couples TRBV28 to TRBJ1-1; 10 nucleotides match TRBD1. This CDR3 is built from 16 residues. Germline CDR1 and CDR2: MDHEN and SYDVKM. Germline trimming cut 5 bases from V and 11 bases from J; bases unmatched to any gene: 17. CDR3 coding DNA: TGTGCCAGCAGTACACGATTTTGGGACAGGGGATTTCGGGCTTTCTTT. It translates to CASSTRFWDRGFRAFF.

This clonotype was detected ten times or more. The chain couples TRBV7-3 to TRBJ2-3; D remains unclear. Trimming removed 5 bases from V and 2 bases from J, with 11 bases in between. The germline V gene encodes CDR1 SGHTA and CDR2 FQGTGA. This CDR3 spans 14 amino acids. This CDR3 reads CASSQAAFTDTQYF. The CDR3 region has the DNA TGTGCCAGCAGCCAAGCCGCCTTCACAGATACGCAGTATTTT.

There are a few counts of this clonotype. The rearrangement links TRBV3-1 to TRBJ2-5; D possibly corresponds to TRBD2 (7 bases). Per the germline V gene, CDR1 is LGHDT and CDR2 is YNNKEL (reference sequence). The CDR3 totals 15 residues. Trimming left V 4 bases short and J 5 bases short, with 17 bases between. The CDR3 nucleotides read TGTGCCAGCAGCCCCCTACCGGGGGGCTGGGAGACCCAGTACTTC. Its translation: CASSPLPGGWETQYF.

Of note for this clonotype: A read error is the likely source, as a far larger clone sits one nucleotide away. The J gene is TRBJ1-1, the V gene TRBV13; TRBD1 might be the D (6 bases). Trimming removed 2 bases from V and 11 bases from J, with 15 bases in between. Germline CDR1 PRHDT, CDR2 FYEKMQ (reference sequence). The CDR3 is 13 amino acids. The CDR3 nucleotides read TGTGCCAGCAGCTTAATATTTGCAGGGGTGGCTTTCTTT. It is translated as CASSLIFAGVAFF. Full variable domain (remainder filled in from reference TRBV13 and TRBJ1-1): AAGVIQSPRHLIKEKRETATLKCYPIPRHDTVYWYQQGPGQDPQFLISFYEKMQSDKGSIPDRFSAQQFSDYHSELNMSSLELGDSALYFCASSLIFAGVAFFGQGTRLTVV.

This clonotype was picked up many times. CDR3 DNA: TGTGCCAGCAGTGACTCTGGGGCCAACGTCCTGACTTTC. It codes for CASSDSGANVLTF. The gene calls are TRBV28 and TRBJ2-6; D gene unclear. The CDR3 length is 13 residues. The germline V gene encodes CDR1 MDHEN and CDR2 SYDVKM. V was cut by 5 bases and J by 0 bases, with 2 bases left in between.

This clonotype came up a few times. This chain joins TRBV5-1 and TRBJ2-1; 9 positions match TRBD2. Trimming removed 6 bases from V and 1 base from J; junction bases left unmatched: 5. Per germline, CDR1 SGHRS and CDR2 YFSETQ. This CDR3 region has 15 residues. CDR3 DNA sequence: TGCGCCAGCAACCTAGCGGGAAATTCCTACAATGAGCAGTTCTTC. Residues: CASNLAGNSYNEQFF.

This clonotype came up many times. The V gene is TRBV27, the J gene TRBJ2-7; 9 bases are a match to TRBD1. V lost 6 bases and J lost 4; bases outside the gene matches: 1. CDR1 MNHEY and CDR2 SMNVEV come from the germline V gene (reference sequence). The CDR3 runs 12 residues. The CDR3 here is CASRTGGYEQYF. The CDR3 DNA is TGTGCCAGCAGGACAGGGGGTTACGAGCAGTACTTC.

In this sample, this clonotype turned up many times. The chain carries TRBV29-1 and TRBJ2-7; 7 bases are a match to TRBD1. J was trimmed by 0 bases and V by 7 bases; bases with no gene match: 6. The length of the CDR3 is 13 residues. In germline, CDR1 is SQVTM, CDR2 ANQGSEA. The CDR3 DNA reads as TGCAGCGCTAGACAGGGTAGCTCCTACGAGCAGTACTTC. Amino acids: CSARQGSSYEQYF.

This clonotype was observed a handful of times. The chain combines TRBV5-1 with TRBJ2-2; perhaps TRBD1 as D (5 bases). The CDR3 is made up of 12 amino acids. The V and J ends lost 4 bases and 6 bases respectively, with 7 bases between them. Germline CDR1 and CDR2: SGHRS and YFSETQ. The CDR3 coding sequence is TGCGCCAGCAGCGGGGCGGCCGGGGAGCTGTTTTTT. This sequence encodes CASSGAAGELFF.

This clonotype was counted ten times or more. This chain uses TRBV6-2 or TRBV6-3 with TRBJ1-4, with D possibly TRBD1 on 5 matching bases. The V end was cut by 6 bases, the J end by 2 bases, with 13 bases between. CDR3 length: 15 amino acids. Germline assignment: CDR1 MNHEY and CDR2 SVGEGT. CDR3 in DNA: TGTGCCAGCAGCGCTCGCGGGACTACTAATGAAAAACTGTTTTTT. It codes for CASSARGTTNEKLFF.

The J gene is TRBJ1-6, the V gene TRBV4-1; D remains unclear. V was pared by 4 bases and J by 6 bases, with 4 bases between. Germline CDR1 and CDR2: MGHRA and YSYEKL. The CDR3 runs 12 residues. CDR3 sequence (DNA): TGCGCCAGCAGCCTCATTAATTCACCCCTCCACTTT. Protein: CASSLINSPLHF.

This clonotype was recorded many times. The rearrangement joins TRBV11-2 to TRBJ2-5, with D uncertain. The CDR3 has 11 amino acids. Trimming took 3 bases from V and 5 from J, leaving 4 bases between them. The germline CDR1 and CDR2 sequences are SGHAT and FQNNGV. This CDR3 reads CASSFRETQYF. The CDR3 DNA follows: TGTGCCAGCAGCTTCCGGGAGACCCAGTACTTC.